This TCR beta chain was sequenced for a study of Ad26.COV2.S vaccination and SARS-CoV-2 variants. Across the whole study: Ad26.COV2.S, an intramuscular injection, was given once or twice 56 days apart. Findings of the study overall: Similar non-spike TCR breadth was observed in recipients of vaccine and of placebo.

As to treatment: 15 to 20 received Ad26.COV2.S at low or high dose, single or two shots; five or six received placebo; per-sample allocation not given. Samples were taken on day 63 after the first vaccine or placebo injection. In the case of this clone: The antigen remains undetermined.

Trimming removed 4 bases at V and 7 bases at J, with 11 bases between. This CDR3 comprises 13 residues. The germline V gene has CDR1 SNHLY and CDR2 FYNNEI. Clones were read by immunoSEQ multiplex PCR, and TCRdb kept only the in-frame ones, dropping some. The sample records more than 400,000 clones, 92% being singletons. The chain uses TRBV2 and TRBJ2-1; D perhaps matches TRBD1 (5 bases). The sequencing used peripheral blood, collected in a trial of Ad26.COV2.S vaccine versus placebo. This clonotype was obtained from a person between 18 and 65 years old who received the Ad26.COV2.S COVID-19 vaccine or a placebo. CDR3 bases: TGTGCCAGCAGTGCAGGGTTCTTTAATGAGCAGTTCTTC. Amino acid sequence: CASSAGFFNEQFF.